Below, 25 T cell receptor beta chains from the same sample are listed, as sequenced in a study of CD8+ T cells in alopecia areata. Following extraction, RNA underwent reverse transcription to cDNA, which served as the sequencing template. Only in-frame clones appear in the TCRdb table, and some are missing; sequencing was by immunoSEQ multiplex PCR. The sample yields 7,500 to 10,000 clones, without any singletons. After pooling, cutaneous lymph node cells were sorted with CD4, CD8alpha, NKG2D, NKG2ACE and other markers. The sequenced sample was CD8+ T cells sorted from a lymph node. These receptors all come from a C3H/HeJ mouse with alopecia areata. The MHC haplotype recorded for the strain is H2-k.

Concerning this clone: Gene names follow the mouse nomenclature. The CDR3 goes on 4 residues after the read ends, and that part is filled in from the germline J gene. The V and J genes are TRBV31 and TRBJ2-1; D is unresolved. The CDR3 spans 13 residues. CDR1 is GKSSPN, CDR2 SITVG, per germline. Deletions cut 0 bases from V and 3 bases from J, with 6 bases between. The CDR3 bases that were read are TGTGCCTGGAGTCTACACATCTATGCT. It encodes CAWSLHIYA. The complete CDR3 reads CAWSLHIYAEQFF.

This clone was seen at least ten times. Gene names follow the mouse nomenclature. From the germline J gene comes the end of the CDR3, since the read stops 4 residues before it. This chain connects TRBV19 to TRBJ2-7; 9 positions match TRBD1. Germline-derived CDR1 and CDR2 are FNHDT and SITEND (reference sequence). This CDR3 has 14 amino acids. Incomplete CDR3 DNA: TGTGCCAGCACCCGGACAGGGGAGGGATAT. This encodes CASTRTGEGY. The complete CDR3 reads CASTRTGEGYEQYF. The entire variable domain, with the rest obtained from reference TRBV19 and TRBJ2-7, is as follows: GGIITQTPKFLIGQEGQKLTLKCQQNFNHDTMYWYRQDSGKGLRLIYYSITENDLQKGDLSEGYDASREKKSSFSLTVTSAQKNEMAVFLCASTRTGEGYEQYFGPGTRLTVL.

Comment on this clone: Genes here carry mouse names. The read gets to within 4 residues of the CDR3 end, and the germline J gene fills in the rest. The chain couples TRBV4 to TRBJ2-3; D remains unclear. Germline CDR1 is LGHDT and CDR2 is YNNKQL (reference sequence). The CDR3 totals 13 residues. V lost 4 bases, J lost 1 base, and 6 bases lay in between. The part of the CDR3 DNA that was read is TGTGCCAGCAGCTTTACAGGTGCAGAA. It encodes CASSFTGAE. The whole CDR3 protein reads CASSFTGAETLYF.

By its share, this clone is medium-sized. The gene symbols are mouse symbols. The CDR3 DNA, read in part, is TGTGCCAGCAGTGGGACAGTAATCTATGCT. It yields the protein CASSGTVIYA. In full, the CDR3 reads CASSGTVIYAEQFF. The rearrangement uses TRBV13-1 and TRBJ2-1; weak D call: TRBD1 (6 bases). The CDR3 end is not reached by the read, which stops 4 residues before it; the germline J gene fills it in. From germline, CDR1 is NSHNY and CDR2 SYGAGN. V was clipped by 3 bases and J by 3 bases, with 10 bases between them. The CDR3 runs to 14 residues.

This clone was found many times. Gene labels here are mouse ones. The DNA ends 4 residues before the CDR3 does, and the rest of the CDR3 is filled in from the germline J gene. The rearrangement joins TRBV13-2 to TRBJ2-3; 10 bases fit TRBD2. Germline CDR1 reads NNHNN; CDR2 reads SYGAGS (reference sequence). The V gene end was trimmed by 3 bases and the J gene end by 1 base; junction bases not matched to a gene: 2. This CDR3 contains 15 residues. The CDR3: CASGGLGGRAETLYF. The CDR3 DNA, read in part, is TGTGCCAGCGGTGGCCTGGGGGGGCGTGCAGAA.

The table lists this clone with a few counts. Gene and germline names: mouse. Incomplete CDR3 DNA: TGTGCCAGCGGCAGGGACAACTCAAACACA. Residues: CASGRDNSNT. The complete CDR3 protein is CASGRDNSNTEVFF. The chain uses TRBV13-2 and TRBJ1-1; a weak D match, TRBD1 (6 bases). The observed sequence ends 4 residues before the CDR3 terminus, with the missing tail filled in from the germline J gene. The CDR3 spans 14 residues. V was trimmed by 5 bases and J by 0 bases, leaving 11 bases between them. Germline lookup yields CDR1 NNHNN and CDR2 SYGAGS (reference sequence).

By share of the sample, this clone is medium-sized (0.01 to 0.1%). Genes and germline come from the mouse. The CDR3 goes on 3 residues after the read ends, and that part is filled in from the germline J gene. The genes are TRBV13-3 and TRBJ1-6, with 11 nucleotides matching TRBD1. TRBJ1-6 falls under the ORF class, with uncertain function. The germline V gene encodes CDR1 NNHDY and CDR2 SYVADS. CDR3 length: 15 residues. After removal of 4 bases from V and 5 bases from J, the junction contained 2 bases not matched to a gene. CDR3 DNA (partial): TGTGCCAGCAGTCCGGGACAGGGGGATAATTCGCCC. This sequence encodes CASSPGQGDNSP. The whole CDR3 sequence reads CASSPGQGDNSPLYF.

This clone was recorded at least ten times. Gene names are mouse gene names. The DNA ends 4 residues before the CDR3 does, and the rest of the CDR3 is filled in from the germline J gene. J is TRBJ1-1 and V is TRBV13-1; tentative D call: TRBD1 (5 bases). This CDR3 spans 13 amino acids. Germline values: CDR1 NSHNY, CDR2 SYGAGN. V gave up 3 bases and J gave up 1 base, with 7 bases separating them. The covered CDR3 bases are TGTGCCAGCAGTGCCAGGGAAAACACA. Its protein product is CASSARENT. The full CDR3 protein is CASSARENTEVFF.

This clone occurred many times. Gene names are mouse gene names. This CDR3 reads CASGRQGGAETLYF. The sequenced part of the CDR3 DNA is TGTGCCAGCGGTAGACAGGGCGGTGCAGAA. The chain uses TRBV13-2 and TRBJ2-3, with 7 bases identical to TRBD1. The read is 4 residues too short to cover the CDR3 end, so that end is filled in from the germline J gene. The germline gives CDR1 NNHNN, CDR2 SYGAGS (reference sequence). This CDR3 is built from 14 residues. V shed 4 bases, J shed 1 base, and the junction held 3 bases outside the gene matches.

This clone was seen more than once but under ten times. Mouse names are used for the genes. Coverage ceases 4 residues before the CDR3 finishes, and the germline J gene fills in the end. This chain uses TRBV5 with TRBJ2-5; 9 positions match TRBD2. The germline V gene encodes CDR1 LGHNA and CDR2 YNLKQL (reference sequence). The CDR3 length is 14 residues. Here the CDR3 reads CASSPRLGDDTQYF. The part of the CDR3 DNA that was read is TGTGCCAGCAGCCCTCGACTGGGGGATGAC.

This clone occurred many times. Mouse gene names and germline throughout. The sequenced fragment ends 4 residues before the CDR3 boundary, so the rest is inferred from the germline J gene. V and J are TRBV24 and TRBJ1-1; D is unclear. V was shortened by 2 bases and J by 0 bases, with 4 bases between the two germline ends. The CDR3 is 13 residues long. The V gene's germline CDR1 is KGHTA and CDR2 FRNEEI. The CDR3 spells CASSLVANTEVFF. The DNA read from the CDR3 is TGTGCCAGCAGTCTGGTAGCAAACACA.

This clone was picked up many times. Gene names denote mouse genes. The observed sequence ends 4 residues before the CDR3 terminus, with the missing tail filled in from the germline J gene. The J gene is TRBJ2-1, the V gene TRBV19; D might be TRBD1 (6 bases). Trimming took 0 bases from V and 3 from J, leaving 10 bases between them. The CDR3 is 15 amino acids. Germline CDR1 reads FNHDT; CDR2 reads SITEND (reference sequence). CDR3 sequence reads: CASSIEWDIYAEQFF. The covered CDR3 bases are TGTGCCAGCAGTATAGAGTGGGACATCTATGCT.

This clone was counted ten times or more. Gene names refer to mouse genes. The CDR3: CASSTPGLGPYEQYF. Incomplete CDR3 DNA: TGTGCCAGCAGTACCCCGGGACTGGGGCCCTAT. The gene calls are TRBV19 and TRBJ2-7, with TRBD2 identical over 10 bases. The CDR3 end falls 4 residues outside the read, so it is completed with the germline J gene. V was pared by 3 bases and J by 2 bases, with 5 bases of the junction left unmatched. The CDR3 contains 15 residues. Germline CDR1 and CDR2: FNHDT and SITEND (reference sequence). Complete variable domain (other parts from reference TRBV19 and TRBJ2-7): GGIITQTPKFLIGQEGQKLTLKCQQNFNHDTMYWYRQDSGKGLRLIYYSITENDLQKGDLSEGYDASREKKSSFSLTVTSAQKNEMAVFLCASSTPGLGPYEQYFGPGTRLTVL.

This clone occurred a few times. The gene names here belong to mouse. The read terminates 4 residues before the CDR3 end, so the remaining end is supplied by the germline J gene. The V call is TRBV19, the J call TRBJ2-7; 8 bases map to TRBD2. CDR3 size: 13 residues. Germline V CDR1 and CDR2: FNHDT, SITEND (reference sequence). Here the CDR3 reads CASSRAGGYEQYF. CDR3 DNA, as far as it was read: TGTGCCAGCAGTAGGGCTGGGGGGTAT. Using reference TRBV19 and TRBJ2-7 for the parts outside the CDR3, the full variable domain is GGIITQTPKFLIGQEGQKLTLKCQQNFNHDTMYWYRQDSGKGLRLIYYSITENDLQKGDLSEGYDASREKKSSFSLTVTSAQKNEMAVFLCASSRAGGYEQYFGPGTRLTVL.

In its sample, this clone was seen many times. Gene names denote mouse genes. The read stops 4 residues short of the end of the CDR3; the missing end is completed from the germline J gene. This chain connects TRBV19 to TRBJ2-5, with TRBD1 matching 9 bases. The germline CDR1 and CDR2 sequences are FNHDT and SITEND (reference sequence). The CDR3 is made up of 13 amino acids. The CDR3 DNA, read in part, is TGTGCCAGCAGTTGGACAGGGGCGGAC. This encodes CASSWTGAD. The whole CDR3 protein reads CASSWTGADTQYF. The whole variable domain, filled in from reference TRBV19 and TRBJ2-5, reads GGIITQTPKFLIGQEGQKLTLKCQQNFNHDTMYWYRQDSGKGLRLIYYSITENDLQKGDLSEGYDASREKKSSFSLTVTSAQKNEMAVFLCASSWTGADTQYFGPGTRLLVL.

At least ten counts were recorded for this clone. Here the gene names and germline are mouse. CDR3 DNA, as far as it was read: TGTGCCAGCAGTGATAACAGGGAGAACACCGGG. Residues: CASSDNRENTG. The whole CDR3 protein is CASSDNRENTGQLYF. The chain joins TRBV13-3 to TRBJ2-2, with D perhaps matching TRBD1 (6 bases). The read comes to an end 4 residues before the CDR3 does, leaving the germline J gene to fill in the end. This CDR3 is built from 15 residues. Trimming took 1 base from V and 2 from J, leaving 9 bases between them. The germline V gene encodes CDR1 NNHDY and CDR2 SYVADS.

This clone was recorded at least ten times. Genes and germline come from the mouse. The CDR3 is CTCSAETVQNTLYF. CDR3 DNA, as far as it was read: TGCACCTGCAGTGCAGAGACTGTTCAAAAC. The chain employs TRBV1 and TRBJ2-4, with TRBD2 as a possible D gene (5 bases). Read sequence stops 4 residues before the CDR3 end, and the germline J gene provides the missing end. V dropped 0 bases and J dropped 2 bases, with 6 bases sitting between them. Germline loops: CDR1 NSQYPW, CDR2 LRSPGD (reference sequence). The CDR3 is 14 amino acids.

This clone has only a few counts. A read error is possible here, since a much larger clone lies one base away. The genes and germline here are from mouse. The read gets to within 4 residues of the CDR3 end, and the germline J gene fills in the rest. The V gene is TRBV5, the J gene TRBJ2-5; TRBD2 aligns across 8 bases. CDR1 LGHNA and CDR2 YNLKQL come from the germline V gene (reference sequence). This CDR3 has 15 residues. The sequenced part of the CDR3 DNA is TGTGCCAGCGGCCCCGGCTGGGGGGTGGAAGAC. Encoded protein: CASGPGWGVED. The whole CDR3 is CASGPGWGVEDTQYF.

In its sample, this clone is medium-sized (0.01 to 0.1%). The genes and germline here are from mouse. The read is 4 residues too short to cover the CDR3 end, so that end is filled in from the germline J gene. This chain connects TRBV5 to TRBJ2-2, with 12 bases matching TRBD2. Germline CDR1 is LGHNA and CDR2 is YNLKQL (reference sequence). Trimming cost V 3 bases and J 0 bases; bases outside gene matches: 2. CDR3 length: 17 residues. The CDR3 here is CASSHGLGGANTGQLYF. CDR3 DNA, as far as it was read: TGTGCCAGCAGCCATGGACTGGGGGGGGCAAACACCGGG.

This clone appeared many times. Mouse germline and gene names are used. The CDR3 loop reads CASSDGGTGWSDYTF. The part of the CDR3 DNA that was read is TGTGCCAGCAGTGATGGTGGGACAGGGTGGTCC. This rearrangement joins TRBV13-1 to TRBJ1-2, with 9 bases identical to TRBD1. The CDR3 goes on 4 residues after the read ends, and that part is filled in from the germline J gene. This CDR3 has 15 residues. CDR1 and CDR2 (germline): NSHNY, SYGAGN.

The table lists this clone with many counts. Gene names denote mouse genes. The read ends 4 residues shy of where the CDR3 ends; the end is completed using the germline J gene. The chain carries TRBV31 and TRBJ2-5; D unresolved. V gave up 0 bases and J gave up 0 bases, with 10 bases separating them. Germline V gene data show CDR1 as GKSSPN and CDR2 as SITVG. The CDR3 is 15 amino acids. The sequenced part of the CDR3 DNA is TGTGCCTGGAGTCTACTCTGGATTAACCAAGAC. This translates into CAWSLLWINQD. The full CDR3 is CAWSLLWINQDTQYF. The full variable domain, completed using reference TRBV31 and TRBJ2-5, is AQTIHQWPVAEIKAVGSPLSLGCTIKGKSSPNLYWYWQATGGTLQQLFYSITVGQVESVVQLNLSASRPKDDQFILSTEKLLLSHSGFYLCAWSLLWINQDTQYFGPGTRLLVL.

This clone was found many times. The genes and germline here are from mouse. The sequenced fragment ends 4 residues before the CDR3 boundary, so the rest is inferred from the germline J gene. The V and J genes are TRBV13-3 and TRBJ2-1; D is perhaps TRBD2 (7 bases). The length of the CDR3 is 17 residues. V gave up 4 bases and J gave up 0 bases, with 17 bases separating them. Germline V gene lookup returns CDR1 NNHDY and CDR2 SYVADS. CDR3 sequence: CASSYLRGAGNYAEQFF. CDR3 bases read: TGTGCCAGCAGTTATCTCCGGGGGGCGGGTAACTATGCT.

By share, this clone ranks as medium-sized. The genes are named according to mouse. Coverage ceases 4 residues before the CDR3 finishes, and the germline J gene fills in the end. The chain uses TRBV1 and TRBJ2-3; 8 bases match TRBD2. V was pared by 1 base and J by 2 bases, with 5 bases of the junction left unmatched. Germline V gene data show CDR1 as NSQYPW and CDR2 as LRSPGD (reference sequence). The CDR3 spans 16 residues. Here the CDR3 reads CTCSAGGGPVAETLYF. CDR3 bases read: TGCACCTGCAGTGCAGGGGGGGGGCCTGTTGCAGAA.

This clone appeared many times. The gene symbols are mouse symbols. Read data end 4 residues before the CDR3 end; the end is taken from the germline J gene. The chain combines TRBV13-2 with TRBJ2-4, with 7 bases fitting TRBD1. Germline CDR1 reads NNHNN; CDR2 reads SYGAGS (reference sequence). The CDR3 totals 14 residues. J gave up 0 bases and V 4 bases, and 2 bases lay outside the gene matches. Partial CDR3 DNA: TGTGCCAGCGGTCTACAGGGGAGTCAAAAC. Translation: CASGLQGSQN. The CDR3 in full is CASGLQGSQNTLYF.

This clone was counted many times. Any gene name here is a mouse gene name. The CDR3 end falls 4 residues outside the read, so it is completed with the germline J gene. V and J are TRBV5 and TRBJ2-5, with TRBD2 matching over 12 bases. Germline V gene lookup returns CDR1 LGHNA and CDR2 YNLKQL (reference sequence). This CDR3 comprises 14 residues. The CDR3: CASSPDWGGDTQYF. The covered CDR3 bases are TGTGCCAGCAGCCCCGACTGGGGGGGCGAC.